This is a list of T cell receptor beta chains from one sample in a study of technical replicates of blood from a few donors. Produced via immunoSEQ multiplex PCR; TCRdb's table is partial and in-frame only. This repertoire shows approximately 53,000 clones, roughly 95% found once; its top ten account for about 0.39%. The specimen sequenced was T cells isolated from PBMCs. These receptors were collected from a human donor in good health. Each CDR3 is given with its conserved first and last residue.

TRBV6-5 CAAADGFEQYF
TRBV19 CASMGQGNQPQHF
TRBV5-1 CASSEPGQGFTEAFF
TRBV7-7 CASSNVIGTAGSLQGYEQYF
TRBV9 CASSAGGGTEQFF
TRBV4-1 CASSPTSGLLYYNEQFF
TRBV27 CASSPALGNQPQHF
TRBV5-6 CASINTGLAYEQYF
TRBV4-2 CASSQAAEVGTGELFF
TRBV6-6 CASSYEDRADYGYTF
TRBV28 CASSLGQIYGYTF
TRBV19 CASSSQGLNTEAFF
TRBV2 CASSERLVETQYF
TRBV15 CATSRPPREGPYEQYF
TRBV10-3 CAITIGMGQAGGYTF
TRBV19 CASSIIPSGQGWTEAFF
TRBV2 CASRRSSYEQYF
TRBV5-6 CASSSEMHLEQYF
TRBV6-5 CASSLRQGINQPQHF
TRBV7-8 CASSLATGVTYEQYF
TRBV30 CAWSEGQSYGYTF
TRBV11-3 CASSFGRKTEAFF
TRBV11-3 CASSLVGGGEFF
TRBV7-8 CASSSGQADYGYTF
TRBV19 CARRSPGGRVMNTEAFF
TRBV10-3 CAISESPGLGFEQYF
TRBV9 CASSGKLPLTF
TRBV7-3 CASSILAGGPADTQYF
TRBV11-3 CASSLTAGAGELFF
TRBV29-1 CSVRGGITTGELFF
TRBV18 CASSPMGAGELFF
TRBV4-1 CASSQGTGASGNTIYF
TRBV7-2 CASSSQGLATQYF
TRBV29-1 CSVEMGQFNEQFF
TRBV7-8 CASSFSGSKAYEQYF
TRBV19 CASSFGGTYEQYF
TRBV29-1 CSVGPLAGGTGELFF
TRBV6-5 CASSYSNSPAGELFF
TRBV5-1 CASSKWGTENTGELFF
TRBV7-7 CASSQGTGERTEAFF
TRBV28 CASSIQGVKEKLFF
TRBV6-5 CASTPRGDNQPQHF
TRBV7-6 CASSFSFPGVYEKLFF
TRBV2 CASSERGGYYEQYF
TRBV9 CASSVGPFRPSTDTQYF
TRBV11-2 CASSFSRGRGTEAFF
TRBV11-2 CASSLNPQRDSYEQYF
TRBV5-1 CASSLVQGSYEQYF
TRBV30 CAWSVSGQGQGPQHF
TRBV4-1 CASSQTQGEYGYTF
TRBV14 CASSQDLTGAYEQYF